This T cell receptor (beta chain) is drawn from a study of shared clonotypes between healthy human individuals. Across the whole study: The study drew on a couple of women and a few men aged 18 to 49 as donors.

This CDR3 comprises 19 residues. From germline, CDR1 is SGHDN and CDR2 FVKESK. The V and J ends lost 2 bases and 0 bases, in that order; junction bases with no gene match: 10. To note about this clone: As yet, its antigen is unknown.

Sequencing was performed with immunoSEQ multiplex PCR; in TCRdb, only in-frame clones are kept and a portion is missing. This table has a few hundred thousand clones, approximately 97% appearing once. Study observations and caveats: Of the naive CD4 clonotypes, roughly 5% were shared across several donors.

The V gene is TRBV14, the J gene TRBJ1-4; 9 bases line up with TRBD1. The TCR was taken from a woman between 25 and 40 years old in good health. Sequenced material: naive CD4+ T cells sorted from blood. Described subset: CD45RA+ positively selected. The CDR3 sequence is CASSQLTGGERTTNEKLFF. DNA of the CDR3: TGTGCCAGCAGCCAACTCACAGGGGGCGAGAGGACAACTAATGAAAAACTGTTTTTT.